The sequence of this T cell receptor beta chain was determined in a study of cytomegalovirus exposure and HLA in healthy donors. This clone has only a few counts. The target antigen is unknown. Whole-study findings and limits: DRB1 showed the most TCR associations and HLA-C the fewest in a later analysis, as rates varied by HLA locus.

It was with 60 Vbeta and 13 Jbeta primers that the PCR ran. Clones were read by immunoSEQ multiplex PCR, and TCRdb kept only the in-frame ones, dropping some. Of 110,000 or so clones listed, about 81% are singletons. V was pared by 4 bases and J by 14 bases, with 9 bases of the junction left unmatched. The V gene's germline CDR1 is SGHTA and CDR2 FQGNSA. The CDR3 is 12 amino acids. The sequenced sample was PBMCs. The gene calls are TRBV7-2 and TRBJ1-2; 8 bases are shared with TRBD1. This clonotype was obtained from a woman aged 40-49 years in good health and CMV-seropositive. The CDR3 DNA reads TGTGCCAGCAGCTCGAACCGGGACAGGCTTACCTTC. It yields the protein CASSSNRDRLTF.